Below, one TCR beta chain is given with its context. V was clipped by 1 base and J by 1 base, with 9 bases between them. The CDR3 has 15 amino acids. Germline V lookup: CDR1 WNHNN, CDR2 SYGVQD (reference sequence). Here immunoSEQ multiplex PCR was the method, and the copy in TCRdb shows in-frame clones only, minus some. The sample lists under 40,000 clones; 74% were seen once. This entry comes from a study of OX40 agonist ivuxolimab in advanced cancers. Specimen: CD4+ or CD8+ T cells sorted from blood, collected in a trial of the OX40 agonist ivuxolimab. The J gene is TRBJ2-3, the V gene TRBV10-1; a weak D match, TRBD2 (5 bases). The sequence was collected from an adult with an advanced solid tumor such as melanoma, head and neck, liver or kidney cancer. CDR3 loop: CASSEFRGGTDTQYF. In nucleotides, the CDR3 is TGCGCCAGCAGTGAGTTTCGGGGTGGCACAGATACGCAGTATTTT.